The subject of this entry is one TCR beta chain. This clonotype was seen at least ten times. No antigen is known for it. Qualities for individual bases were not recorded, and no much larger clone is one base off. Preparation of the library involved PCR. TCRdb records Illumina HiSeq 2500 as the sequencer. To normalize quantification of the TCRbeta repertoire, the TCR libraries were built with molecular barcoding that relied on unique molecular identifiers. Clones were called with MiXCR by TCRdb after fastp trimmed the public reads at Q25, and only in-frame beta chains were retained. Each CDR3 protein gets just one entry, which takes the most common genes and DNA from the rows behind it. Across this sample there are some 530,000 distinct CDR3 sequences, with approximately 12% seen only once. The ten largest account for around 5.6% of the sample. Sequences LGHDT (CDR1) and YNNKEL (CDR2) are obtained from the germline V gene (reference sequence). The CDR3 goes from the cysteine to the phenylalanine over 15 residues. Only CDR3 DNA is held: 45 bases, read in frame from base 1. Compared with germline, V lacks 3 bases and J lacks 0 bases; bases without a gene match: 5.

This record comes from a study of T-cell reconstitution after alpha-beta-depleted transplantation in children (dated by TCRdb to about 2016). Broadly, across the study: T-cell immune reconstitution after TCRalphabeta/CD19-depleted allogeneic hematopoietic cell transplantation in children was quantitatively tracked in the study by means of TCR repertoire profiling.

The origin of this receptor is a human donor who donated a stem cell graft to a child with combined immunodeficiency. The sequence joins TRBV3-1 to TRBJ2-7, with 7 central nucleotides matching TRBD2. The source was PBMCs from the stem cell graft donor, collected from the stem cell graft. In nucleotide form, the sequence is TGTGCCAGCAGCCAGGACCGGACTAGCTCCTACGAGCAGTACTTC. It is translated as CASSQDRTSSYEQYF.